This TCR beta chain derives from a study of T cells expressing NK-cell markers. Study-wide context: Sorted CD3+CD56+NKG2C+, CD3+CD56+NKG2C- and CD3+CD56-NKG2C+ T cells provided the TCR beta repertoires.

This CDR3 region has 14 residues. Germline lookup yields CDR1 SEHNR and CDR2 FQNEAQ (reference sequence). As the method of synthesis, 5'RACE template switching with UMIs yielded TCR beta cDNA. TCRdb re-called the 5' RACE reads and shows each CDR3 protein once, DNA omitted. This table lists 200,000 to 300,000 distinct CDR3 sequences. The specimen sequenced was blood T cells: a sorted CD56 or NKG2C T cell subset, CD4+ or CD8+ T cells, or bulk PBMC T cells (not recorded which). The chain uses TRBV7-9 and TRBJ2-1; TCRdb indicates TRBD1, and absent DNA this call remains unverified. The receptor's source is a man aged 18 to 30 in good health. The CDR3 sequence: CASTLSLGDNEQFF.